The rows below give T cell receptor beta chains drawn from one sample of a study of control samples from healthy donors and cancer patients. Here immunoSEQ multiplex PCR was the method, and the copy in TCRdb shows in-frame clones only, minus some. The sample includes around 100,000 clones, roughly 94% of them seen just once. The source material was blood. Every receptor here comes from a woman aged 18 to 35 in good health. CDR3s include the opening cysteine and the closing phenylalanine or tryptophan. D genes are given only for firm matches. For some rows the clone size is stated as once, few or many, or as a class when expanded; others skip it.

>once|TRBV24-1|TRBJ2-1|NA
TGTGCCACCAGTGCTCTCAATGAGCAGTTCTTC
CATSALNEQFF
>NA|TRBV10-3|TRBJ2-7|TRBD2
TGTGCCATCAGCCTACCCGGGACTAGCGGGCGATCTTACGAGCAGTACTTC
CAISLPGTSGRSYEQYF
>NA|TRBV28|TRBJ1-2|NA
TGTGCCAGCCTTACCGAGAACTATGGCTACACCTTC
CASLTENYGYTF
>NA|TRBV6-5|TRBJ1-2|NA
TGTGCCAGCAGGAACACAGAAAACTATGGCTACACCTTC
CASRNTENYGYTF
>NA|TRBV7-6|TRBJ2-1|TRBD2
TGTGCCAGCAGCTTAGGCGGACTAGCGGCGTACAATGAGCAGTTCTTC
CASSLGGLAAYNEQFF
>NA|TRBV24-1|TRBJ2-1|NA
TGTGCCACCAGTGATCCCCGGCCAGGACTCGGAAACAATGAGCAGTTCTTC
CATSDPRPGLGNNEQFF
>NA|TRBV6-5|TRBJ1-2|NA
TGTGCCAGCAGTTATGAGGGTGGCTACACCTTC
CASSYEGGYTF
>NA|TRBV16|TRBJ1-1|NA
TGTGCCAGCAGCCAACTCCGGACTGAAGCTTTCTTT
CASSQLRTEAFF
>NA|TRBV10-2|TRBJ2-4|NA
TGCGCCAGCAGGGGATCGACAGAAGCAAGAAACATTCAGTACTTC
CASRGSTEARNIQYF
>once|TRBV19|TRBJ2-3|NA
TGTGCCAGTAAACTCGGTGGGTCCAGCACAGATACGCAGTATTTT
CASKLGGSSTDTQYF
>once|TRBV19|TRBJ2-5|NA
TGTGCCAGTAGTATAGGTACAGGGCGAGAGACCCAGTACTTC
CASSIGTGRETQYF
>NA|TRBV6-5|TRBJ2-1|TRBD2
TGTGCCAGCAGTTCCGATAGCGGGGGACGATACAATGAGCAGTTCTTC
CASSSDSGGRYNEQFF
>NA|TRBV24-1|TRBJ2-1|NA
TGTGCCACCAGTGATACGGGGGCGGATGGGTACAATGAGCAGTTCTTC
CATSDTGADGYNEQFF
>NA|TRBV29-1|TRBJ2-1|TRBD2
TGCAGCCTTCAGGGGGGGGACTTAGCGGGAGGCTACAATGAGCAGTTCTTC
CSLQGGDLAGGYNEQFF
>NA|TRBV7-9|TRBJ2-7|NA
TGTGCCAGCAGCTCAGAACCTACAGGGTGGTTAAATATCTACGAGCAGTACTTC
CASSSEPTGWLNIYEQYF
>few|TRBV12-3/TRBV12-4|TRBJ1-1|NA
TGTGCCAGCAGTAAAGGGGGGAACACTGAAGCTTTCTTT
CASSKGGNTEAFF
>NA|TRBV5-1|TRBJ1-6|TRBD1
TGCGCCAGCAGCCTGGAGGGACAGGGAAGGTCACCCCTCCACTTT
CASSLEGQGRSPLHF
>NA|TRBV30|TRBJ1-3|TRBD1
TGTGCCTGGAGTAGGGACAGCGGGTCCCTTACTGGAAACACCATATATTTT
CAWSRDSGSLTGNTIYF
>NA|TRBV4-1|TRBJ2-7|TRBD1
TGCGCCAGCAGCCATAGGACAGGGGGCTATTACGAGCAGTACTTC
CASSHRTGGYYEQYF